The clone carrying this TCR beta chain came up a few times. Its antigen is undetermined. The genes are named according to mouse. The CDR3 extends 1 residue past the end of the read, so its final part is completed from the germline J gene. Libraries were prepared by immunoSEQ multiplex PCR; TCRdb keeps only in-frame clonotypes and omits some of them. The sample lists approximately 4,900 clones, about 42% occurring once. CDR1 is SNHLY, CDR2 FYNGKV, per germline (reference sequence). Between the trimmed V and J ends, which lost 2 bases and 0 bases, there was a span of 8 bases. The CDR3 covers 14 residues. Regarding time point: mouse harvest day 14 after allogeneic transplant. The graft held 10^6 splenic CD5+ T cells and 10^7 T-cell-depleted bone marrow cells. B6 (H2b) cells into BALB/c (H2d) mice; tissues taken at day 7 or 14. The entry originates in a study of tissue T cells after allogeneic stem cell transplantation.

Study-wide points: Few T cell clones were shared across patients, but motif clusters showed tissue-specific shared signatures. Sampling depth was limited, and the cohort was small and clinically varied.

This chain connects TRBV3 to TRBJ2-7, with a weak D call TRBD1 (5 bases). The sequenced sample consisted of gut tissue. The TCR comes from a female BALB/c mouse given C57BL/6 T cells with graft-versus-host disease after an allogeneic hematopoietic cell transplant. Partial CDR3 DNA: TGTGCCAGCAGCTTAATGGACATCTCCTATGAACAGTAC. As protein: CASSLMDISYEQY. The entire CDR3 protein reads CASSLMDISYEQYF.